This TCR beta chain was observed in a study of blood T cell repertoires in COVID-19. Across the study: Whether acute or convalescent, the COVID-19 samples came from the United States, Italy and Spain. T cells, B-cell-depleted T cells, or PBMCs supplied cDNA or gDNA.

V lost 4 bases, J lost 5 bases, and 4 bases stayed unmatched. The CDR3 loop spans 13 amino acids. Looked up from germline, CDR1 is SGHAT and CDR2 is FQNNGV. Clones were read by immunoSEQ multiplex PCR, and TCRdb kept only the in-frame ones, dropping some. The sample carries approximately 210,000 clones, 70% to 90% recorded once. The specimen was peripheral blood. The V call is TRBV11-2, the J call TRBJ1-1, with TRBD1 identical over 7 bases. This sequence originates from a woman in her 70s with acute or convalescent COVID-19. The CDR3 reads CASSSTGRTEAFF. DNA for the CDR3: TGTGCCAGCAGCTCGACAGGGAGAACTGAAGCTTTCTTT. Complete variable domain (other parts from reference TRBV11-2 and TRBJ1-1): EAGVAQSPRYKIIEKRQSVAFWCNPISGHATLYWYQQILGQGPKLLIQFQNNGVVDDSQLPKDRFSAERLKGVDSTLKIQPAKLEDSAVYLCASSSTGRTEAFFGQGTRLTVV.